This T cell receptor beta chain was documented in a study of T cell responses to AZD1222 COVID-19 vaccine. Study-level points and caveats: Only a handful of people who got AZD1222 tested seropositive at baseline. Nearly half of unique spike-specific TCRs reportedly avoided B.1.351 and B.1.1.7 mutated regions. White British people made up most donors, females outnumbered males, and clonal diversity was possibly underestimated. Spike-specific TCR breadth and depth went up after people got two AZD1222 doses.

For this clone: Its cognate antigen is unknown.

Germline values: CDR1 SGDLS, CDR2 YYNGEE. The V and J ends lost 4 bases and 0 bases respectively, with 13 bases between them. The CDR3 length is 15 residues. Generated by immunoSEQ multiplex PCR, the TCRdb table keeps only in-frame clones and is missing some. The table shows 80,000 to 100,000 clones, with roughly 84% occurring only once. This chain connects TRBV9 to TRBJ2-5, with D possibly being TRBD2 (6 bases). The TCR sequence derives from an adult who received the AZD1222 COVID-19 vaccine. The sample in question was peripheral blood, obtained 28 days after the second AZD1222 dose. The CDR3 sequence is CASSPSGGYQETQYF. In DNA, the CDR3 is TGTGCCAGCAGCCCTAGTGGGGGGTACCAAGAGACCCAGTACTTC.